Each of the 8 T cell receptor beta chains below was sequenced from the same sample in a study of T-cell memory formation after mild COVID-19 listed by TCRdb under 2021. Receptor libraries were prepared by 5' RACE. Sequencing instrument: Illumina NovaSeq 6000. TCRdb took the public reads, trimmed them with fastp at Q25, ran MiXCR for clone calling and kept in-frame beta chains. Every CDR3 protein is listed once, alongside the most common genes and DNA of its rows. The sample data list approximately 410,000 distinct CDR3 sequences, and about 25% of these were observed just once. The ten top clones hold 13% of the sample. Sequencing used PBMCs or a T cell subset sorted from them (not recorded which). Receptors originate from an adult woman who had mild COVID-19 (a few samples of this study predate the infection). The sample titles of this study are shuffled in the database, so cell type and time point are left out; the donor was told from shared clones.

This clonotype appeared a few times. The rearrangement links TRBV20-1 to TRBJ1-3; 10 bases are a match to TRBD1. Germline V gene lookup returns CDR1 DFQATT and CDR2 SNEGSKA (reference sequence). Losses at the gene ends were 3 bases for V and 7 bases for J; bases not matched to a gene: 9. This CDR3 spans 15 amino acids. CDR3 region: CSASPGQGDRNTIYF. In DNA, the CDR3 is TGCAGTGCTAGCCCCGGACAGGGGGACAGGAACACCATATATTTT.

This clonotype was seen only a few times. V is TRBV6-5 and J is TRBJ2-1, with TRBD2 matching over 8 bases. The CDR3 extends over 15 amino acids. From germline, CDR1 is MNHEY and CDR2 SVGAGI. Trimming cost V 2 bases and J 3 bases; bases outside gene matches: 3. CDR3 sequence reads: CASSYTTSGYNEQFF. The CDR3, as DNA: TGTGCCAGCAGTTACACAACTAGCGGCTACAATGAGCAGTTCTTC.

This chain connects TRBV5-1 to TRBJ1-1, with 8 nucleotides matching TRBD1. In germline, CDR1 is SGHRS, CDR2 YFSETQ. The CDR3 length is 15 residues. V shed 0 bases and J 5 bases; nucleotides not matched to a gene: 6. The CDR3 sequence is CASSLDGWTGTEAFF. The CDR3 DNA is TGCGCCAGCAGCTTGGATGGTTGGACAGGGACTGAAGCTTTCTTT.

The rearrangement uses TRBV12-5 and TRBJ1-1; D is unclear. In germline, CDR1 is LGHNT, CDR2 FRNRAP. The CDR3 runs to 13 residues. Trimming pared 7 bases from V and 4 bases from J, leaving 13 bases between. The CDR3 loop is CASATREGTEAFF. For the CDR3, the DNA is TGTGCTAGTGCCACCCGGGAGGGCACTGAAGCTTTCTTT.

V and J are TRBV7-9 and TRBJ2-3; 7 bases map to TRBD1. Germline loops: CDR1 SEHNR, CDR2 FQNEAQ (reference sequence). CDR3 length equals 14 residues. The V and J ends lost 5 bases and 1 base, in that order; junction bases with no gene match: 3. CDR3 sequence: CASSIGQGTDTQYF. The CDR3 DNA is TGTGCCAGCAGCATCGGACAGGGCACAGATACGCAGTATTTT.

The V gene is TRBV29-1, the J gene TRBJ2-3; possibly TRBD2 for D (5 bases). This CDR3 spans 16 amino acids. V lost 1 base and J 0 bases, leaving 14 bases between the germline ends. Looked up from germline, CDR1 is SQVTM and CDR2 is ANQGSEA. CDR3 protein: CSVEGQRQASTDTQYF. The CDR3 DNA sequence: TGCAGCGTTGAAGGCCAGCGGCAAGCTAGCACAGATACGCAGTATTTT.

This chain connects TRBV4-1 to TRBJ1-5; 7 bases are a match to TRBD1. CDR3 length equals 15 residues. Germline V gene sequence: CDR1 MGHRA, CDR2 YSYEKL. V trimming: 1 base; J trimming: 8 bases; junction bases outside the gene matches: 8. The CDR3 DNA reads as TGCGCCAGCAGCCAAGCAGGACAGGCCCTCAAGCCCCAGCATTTT. Its translation: CASSQAGQALKPQHF.

In its sample, this clonotype was seen a few times. The chain is built from TRBV12-3 or TRBV12-4 and TRBJ2-7, with TRBD1 identical over 10 bases. J lost 5 bases, V lost 5 bases, and 6 bases had no gene match. The CDR3 runs to 14 residues. The CDR3 nucleotides read TGTGCCAGCAGTCCCGGGACAGGGGACGACGAGCAGTACTTC. This translates into CASSPGTGDDEQYF.